This entry lists 10 T cell receptor beta chains sequenced from one sample in a study of T cells after yellow fever vaccination. TCRdb reanalysed the 5' RACE reads using MiXCR and keeps one entry per CDR3 protein. In the table there are approximately 550,000 distinct CDR3 sequences, 19% of which are singletons. The material was PBMCs, obtained 15 days after the yellow fever booster vaccination. Receptors originate from a man aged 30-40 years who received the YFV17D yellow fever vaccine.

The gene calls are TRBV5-1 and TRBJ2-1; the match to TRBD2 covers 8 bases. Unmatched junction bases numbered 6, after V lost 4 bases and J lost 3 bases. CDR3 length equals 15 residues. Germline V gives CDR1 SGHRS, CDR2 YFSETQ. CDR3 nucleotide sequence: TGCGCCAGCAGCATCAGCGGGAGCAACTACAATGAGCAGTTCTTC. Protein sequence: CASSISGSNYNEQFF. Based on the CDR3 plus reference TRBV5-1 and TRBJ2-1, the full variable domain is KAGVTQTPRYLIKTRGQQVTLSCSPISGHRSVSWYQQTPGQGLQFLFEYFSETQRNKGNFPGRFSGRQFSNSRSEMNVSTLELGDSALYLCASSISGSNYNEQFFGPGTRLTVL.

The J gene is TRBJ2-2, the V gene TRBV5-1, with 8 bases identical to TRBD1. After removal of 4 bases from V and 6 bases from J, the junction contained 8 bases not matched to a gene. The CDR3 extends over 15 amino acids. Per the germline V gene, CDR1 is SGHRS and CDR2 is YFSETQ. The CDR3 spells CASSAGQGLAGELFF. Written as DNA, the CDR3 is TGCGCCAGCAGCGCCGGACAGGGTTTAGCCGGGGAGCTGTTTTTT. Based on the CDR3 plus reference TRBV5-1 and TRBJ2-2, the full variable domain is KAGVTQTPRYLIKTRGQQVTLSCSPISGHRSVSWYQQTPGQGLQFLFEYFSETQRNKGNFPGRFSGRQFSNSRSEMNVSTLELGDSALYLCASSAGQGLAGELFFGEGSRLTVL.

The V and J genes are TRBV13 and TRBJ2-1; weak D call: TRBD2 (5 bases). V was cut by 6 bases and J by 1 base, with 16 bases left in between. The CDR3 runs 16 residues. Germline-derived CDR1 and CDR2 are PRHDT and FYEKMQ (reference sequence). For the CDR3, the DNA is TGTGCCAGCAGTTATGTCCCGGGGATTTCCTACAATGAGCAGTTCTTC. Translation: CASSYVPGISYNEQFF.

V usage is TRBV6-2 or TRBV6-3 and J usage is TRBJ2-7; 9 nucleotides agree with TRBD2. The CDR3 sequence is 16 residues long. V was pared by 4 bases and J by 3 bases, with 10 bases of the junction left unmatched. Germline loops: CDR1 MNHEY, CDR2 SVGEGT. The CDR3 DNA follows: TGTGCCAGCAGTTCGCCCCGCGGGAGGGGGAACTACGAGCAGTACTTC. This codes for CASSSPRGRGNYEQYF.

This clonotype was seen a few times. V usage is TRBV20-1 and J usage is TRBJ2-5; D may be TRBD2 (6 bases). CDR3 size: 15 residues. Germline loops: CDR1 DFQATT, CDR2 SNEGSKA (reference sequence). Trimming stripped 3 bases from V and 5 bases from J, with 19 bases between. The CDR3, as DNA: TGCAGTGCTAGGTCGACTAGTTCGGCCAGCGAGACCCAGTACTTC. Translation gives CSARSTSSASETQYF.

This chain connects TRBV29-1 to TRBJ2-6, with TRBD1 as a possible D gene (5 bases). The germline V gene has CDR1 SQVTM and CDR2 ANQGSEA. This CDR3 is 16 amino acids long. V gave up 5 bases and J gave up 0 bases, with 14 bases separating them. The CDR3 region has the DNA TGCAGCGTTCTGGCAGGGTTAAGCTCTGGGGCCAACGTCCTGACTTTC. This gives the protein CSVLAGLSSGANVLTF.

This clonotype was seen only a few times. V is TRBV25-1 and J is TRBJ2-7; 7 bases match TRBD1. Germline lookup yields CDR1 MGHDK and CDR2 SYGVNS. The CDR3 loop spans 15 amino acids. Trimming removed 1 base from V and 3 bases from J; junction bases left unmatched: 6. CDR3 DNA: TGTGCCAGCAGTGAATTAGTGACAGGGATCTACGAGCAGTACTTC. It yields the protein CASSELVTGIYEQYF.

The chain recombines TRBV20-1 with TRBJ2-2; TRBD2 agrees at 15 bases. This CDR3 has 18 amino acids. The germline CDR1 and CDR2 sequences are DFQATT and SNEGSKA (reference sequence). Trimming at V came to 7 bases and at J to 0 bases, leaving 9 bases not matched to a gene. The CDR3 nucleotides are TGCAGTGTCGCGGGACTAGCGGGAGGATTCGCGAACACCGGGGAGCTGTTTTTT. The encoded protein is CSVAGLAGGFANTGELFF.

The table lists this clonotype with a few counts. V usage is TRBV27 and J usage is TRBJ1-5; D gene uncertain. The CDR3 extends over 15 amino acids. The germline V and J ends were trimmed by 6 bases and 0 bases, with 12 bases remaining between them. Germline V CDR1 and CDR2: MNHEY, SMNVEV (reference sequence). The chain's CDR3 is CASSPEVRSNQPQHF. In DNA form, the CDR3 reads TGTGCCAGCAGCCCTGAGGTCCGTAGCAATCAGCCCCAGCATTTT.

There are a few counts of this clonotype. This rearrangement joins TRBV20-1 to TRBJ1-1; possibly TRBD1 for D (5 bases). V was trimmed by 6 bases and J by 1 base, leaving 15 bases between them. The germline CDR1 and CDR2 sequences are DFQATT and SNEGSKA (reference sequence). The CDR3 covers 14 residues. In DNA, the CDR3 is TGCAGTGCCAGGGCAGGGTCACGGAACACTGAAGCTTTCTTT. This translates into CSARAGSRNTEAFF.